The 24 T cell receptor beta chains listed next were all sequenced from one sample in a study of early T cells in non-severe SARS-CoV-2 infection. MiXCR, run by TCRdb on the 5' RACE reads, gives a single entry per CDR3 protein. Here the sample spans 42,000 or so distinct CDR3 sequences, around a tenth being singletons. Sequenced material: whole blood. These receptors were obtained from an adult who was a healthcare worker with PCR-confirmed SARS-CoV-2 infection or an uninfected control (not recorded which).

This clonotype occurred once. The rearrangement joins TRBV20-1 to TRBJ1-6; no clear D gene. Germline V CDR1 and CDR2: DFQATT, SNEGSKA (reference sequence). The CDR3 is 14 residues long. The DNA of the CDR3 is TGCAGCCTACAAGGGCCAGACAAGAATTCACCCCTCCACTTT. Translated, it gives CSLQGPDKNSPLHF.

This clonotype has at least ten counts. The V gene is TRBV28, the J gene TRBJ2-3; 9 positions match TRBD2. V gave up 6 bases and J gave up 1 base; unmatched junction bases: 11. Germline assignment: CDR1 MDHEN and CDR2 SYDVKM. CDR3 length: 17 residues. The DNA of the CDR3 is TGTGCCAGCAGCCCCACCTTAGCGGGAGTCGGCACAGATACGCAGTATTTT. Amino acid sequence: CASSPTLAGVGTDTQYF.

This clonotype came up many times. The chain joins TRBV7-9 to TRBJ1-6, with TRBD1 matching 10 bases. CDR1 and CDR2 (germline): SEHNR, FQNEAQ (reference sequence). Trimming removed 5 bases from V and 8 bases from J; junction bases left unmatched: 3. CDR3 length: 14 amino acids. CDR3 in amino acids: CASSVTGGDSPLHF. CDR3 nucleotide sequence: TGTGCCAGCAGCGTGACAGGGGGCGATTCACCCCTCCACTTT.

This clonotype was counted at least ten times. V gene TRBV7-3 combines with J gene TRBJ2-5; no clear D gene. Looked up from germline, CDR1 is SGHTA and CDR2 is FQGTGA. The CDR3 runs 18 residues. Between the trimmed V and J ends, which lost 3 bases and 2 bases, there was a span of 22 bases. CDR3 loop: CASSFFPRVRAEQETQYF. In DNA form, the CDR3 reads TGTGCCAGCAGCTTTTTTCCTCGGGTCCGAGCAGAACAAGAGACCCAGTACTTC.

This clonotype was counted many times. The V gene is TRBV12-3 or TRBV12-4, the J gene TRBJ2-7; TRBD1 matches at 10 bases. CDR3 length equals 15 residues. V shed 6 bases, J shed 2 bases, and the junction held 7 bases outside the gene matches. CDR3 amino acids: CASSPPGQGTYEQYF. In DNA form, the CDR3 reads TGTGCCAGCAGCCCTCCGGGACAGGGGACCTACGAGCAGTACTTC.

The CDR3 protein is CASSLGGSGKGQFF. The CDR3 bases are TGTGCCAGCAGCTTGGGAGGTTCGGGTAAGGGGCAGTTCTTC. The V gene is TRBV5-4, the J gene TRBJ2-1; D is uncertain. Germline CDR1 is SGHNT and CDR2 is YYREEE (reference sequence). The CDR3 runs to 14 residues. Trimming left V 0 bases short and J 12 bases short, with 16 bases between.

In DNA, the CDR3 is TGCAGTGCCGACGACAGGGGGTACAATGAGCAGTTCTTC. Protein: CSADDRGYNEQFF. The gene calls are TRBV20-1 and TRBJ2-1; 9 bases line up with TRBD1. CDR1 DFQATT and CDR2 SNEGSKA come from the germline V gene (reference sequence). Trimming took 6 bases from V and 4 from J; bases not matched to a gene: 4. The CDR3 is 13 amino acids.

This clonotype was found a few times. V gene TRBV15 combines with J gene TRBJ2-5, with TRBD2 identical over 8 bases. CDR3 size: 14 residues. Trimming took 6 bases from V and 4 from J; bases not matched to a gene: 7. The germline CDR1 and CDR2 sequences are LNHNV and YYDKDF (reference sequence). For the CDR3, the DNA is TGTGCCACCAGGGACGCGGGAGGTCGAGAGACCCAGTACTTC. Amino acids: CATRDAGGRETQYF.

The chain carries TRBV7-2 and TRBJ1-2; D is unclear. Germline CDR1 and CDR2: SGHTA and FQGNSA. Between the trimmed V and J ends, which lost 1 base and 3 bases, there was a span of 9 bases. CDR3 length: 14 residues. In DNA, the CDR3 is TGTGCCAGCAGCTTAGGTGTAACGGACTATGGCTACACCTTC. This gives the protein CASSLGVTDYGYTF.

This clonotype was observed at least ten times. This sequence joins TRBV5-4 and TRBJ2-2, with TRBD1 matching 7 bases. V trimming: 3 bases; J trimming: 8 bases; junction bases outside the gene matches: 13. This CDR3 region has 16 residues. CDR1 is SGHNT, CDR2 YYREEE, per germline (reference sequence). The CDR3: CASSSMTGHAKGELFF. CDR3 in DNA: TGTGCCAGCAGCTCTATGACAGGGCATGCTAAGGGGGAGCTGTTTTTT.

There are many counts of this clonotype. J is TRBJ1-2 and V is TRBV6-2 or TRBV6-3, with 10 bases matching TRBD1. The V gene end was trimmed by 7 bases and the J gene end by 4 bases; junction bases not matched to a gene: 3. The CDR3 totals 13 residues. In germline, CDR1 is MNHEY, CDR2 SVGEGT. CDR3 amino acids: CASTRTGGYGYTF. The CDR3 coding sequence is TGTGCCAGCACCCGGACAGGGGGCTATGGCTACACCTTC.

This clonotype was counted many times. This chain uses TRBV7-2 with TRBJ2-2, with a tentative D call TRBD1 (5 bases). The CDR3 runs to 15 residues. V gave up 4 bases and J gave up 5 bases, with 14 bases separating them. CDR1 is SGHTA and CDR2 is FQGNSA in the germline V gene. In DNA, the CDR3 is TGTGCCAGCAGCTCCGTCTCTACAGGAACCGGGGAGCTGTTTTTT. Translation: CASSSVSTGTGELFF.

This clonotype was detected many times. The gene calls are TRBV18 and TRBJ2-3; D is ambiguous. The ends were cut back, 2 bases at V and 1 base at J, with 10 bases in the middle. CDR3 length: 15 amino acids. CDR1 is KGHSH and CDR2 is LQKENI in the germline V gene. CDR3 in amino acids: CASSPGVGGTDTQYF. CDR3 nucleotide sequence: TGTGCCAGCTCACCAGGGGTGGGCGGCACAGATACGCAGTATTTT.

The table lists this clonotype with many counts. V gene TRBV9 combines with J gene TRBJ2-7; D perhaps matches TRBD1 (5 bases). The CDR3 runs 12 residues. Germline CDR1 SGDLS, CDR2 YYNGEE. Trimming stripped 3 bases from V and 3 bases from J, with 7 bases between. The CDR3 DNA reads as TGTGCCAGCAGCGGAGACAGCTACGAGCAGTACTTC. Translating gives CASSGDSYEQYF.

This clonotype was detected many times. The V and J genes are TRBV28 and TRBJ2-3; 7 nucleotides line up with TRBD2. Per germline, CDR1 MDHEN and CDR2 SYDVKM. Germline trimming cut 6 bases from V and 11 bases from J; bases unmatched to any gene: 17. The CDR3 spans 15 residues. The CDR3 nucleotides read TGTGCCAGCAGCCGGCCGGGCGGGAGTGACAGAGAGCAGTATTTT. Translated, it gives CASSRPGGSDREQYF.

This clonotype was seen ten or more times. V usage is TRBV7-2 and J usage is TRBJ2-5, with a possible D match to TRBD2 (5 bases). The CDR3 is made up of 14 amino acids. The V gene's germline CDR1 is SGHTA and CDR2 FQGNSA. The V end lost 0 bases, the J end lost 4 bases, and 9 bases lay between the germline ends. Here the CDR3 reads CASSLAHAGETQYF. CDR3 DNA: TGTGCCAGCAGCTTAGCCCACGCGGGAGAGACCCAGTACTTC. Complete variable domain (other parts from reference TRBV7-2 and TRBJ2-5): GAGVSQSPSNKVTEKGKDVELRCDPISGHTALYWYRQSLGQGLEFLIYFQGNSAPDKSGLPSDRFSAERTGGSVSTLTIQRTQQEDSAVYLCASSLAHAGETQYFGPGTRLLVL.

The chain is built from TRBV5-1 and TRBJ1-2; no definite D call. This CDR3 has 13 residues. The germline gives CDR1 SGHRS, CDR2 YFSETQ. Trimming left V 4 bases short and J 4 bases short, with 11 bases between. The DNA for the CDR3 is TGCGCCAGCAGCGTCCGGGGTCTCTATGGCTACACCTTC. It codes for CASSVRGLYGYTF.

This clonotype has a count of ten or more. This rearrangement joins TRBV6-5 to TRBJ2-7; D is unclear. The germline V gene has CDR1 MNHEY and CDR2 SVGAGI. The CDR3 is made up of 13 amino acids. Trimming cost V 7 bases and J 2 bases, with 12 bases left between them. The CDR3, as DNA: TGTGCCAGCATGTCCCCCCGGACCTACGAGCAGTACTTC. Encoded protein: CASMSPRTYEQYF.

J is TRBJ2-5 and V is TRBV20-1, with 10 bases matching TRBD1. V trimming: 3 bases; J trimming: 4 bases; junction bases outside the gene matches: 2. Germline V CDR1 and CDR2: DFQATT, SNEGSKA (reference sequence). The CDR3 is 13 amino acids. The chain's CDR3 is CSARDRGGETQYF. The CDR3, as DNA: TGCAGTGCTAGGGACAGGGGGGGAGAGACCCAGTACTTC.

The J gene is TRBJ2-1, the V gene TRBV4-1; D not certain. V lost 0 bases to trimming and J lost 4 bases, with 7 bases between them. CDR3 length: 14 residues. Germline loops: CDR1 MGHRA, CDR2 YSYEKL. CDR3 nucleotide sequence: TGCGCCAGCAGCCAAGATTACAGATACAATGAGCAGTTCTTC. Protein product: CASSQDYRYNEQFF.

This clonotype was seen repeatedly, ten times or more. The chain is built from TRBV6-2 or TRBV6-3 and TRBJ2-7, with D perhaps matching TRBD1 or TRBD2 (5 bases each). The CDR3 totals 15 residues. Between the trimmed V and J ends, which lost 5 bases and 6 bases, there was a span of 20 bases. Germline assignment: CDR1 MNHEY and CDR2 SVGEGT. The CDR3 DNA reads as TGTGCCAGCAGTCCCCTGCGAGGGGCGAGTTGCGAGCAGTACTTC. It translates to CASSPLRGASCEQYF.

The genes are TRBV28 and TRBJ2-4, with 13 bases identical to TRBD2. CDR1 is MDHEN, CDR2 SYDVKM, per germline. The CDR3 is made up of 21 amino acids. V lost 6 bases, J lost 1 base, and 18 bases stayed unmatched. The CDR3 bases are TGTGCCAGCAGCGCCAGGATACTAGCGGGAGGGCCTAATCGGGCCAAAAACATTCAGTACTTC. This translates into CASSARILAGGPNRAKNIQYF.

This chain links TRBV7-2 with TRBJ2-1; D is possibly TRBD2 (6 bases). With 5 bases removed from V and 8 bases from J, the gap between germline ends came to 10 bases. CDR1 and CDR2 from the germline V gene are SGHTA and FQGNSA. The CDR3 has 12 residues. In DNA form, the CDR3 reads TGTGCCAGCAGCGTTAGCGGCGATGAGCAGTTCTTC. Translation: CASSVSGDEQFF. The whole variable domain, remainder taken from reference TRBV7-2 and TRBJ2-1, is GAGVSQSPSNKVTEKGKDVELRCDPISGHTALYWYRQSLGQGLEFLIYFQGNSAPDKSGLPSDRFSAERTGGSVSTLTIQRTQQEDSAVYLCASSVSGDEQFFGPGTRLTVL.

This clonotype was detected only a few times. The chain is built from TRBV27 and TRBJ2-7; TRBD1 is a possible D gene (6 bases). This CDR3 region has 17 residues. The germline CDR1 and CDR2 sequences are MNHEY and SMNVEV (reference sequence). V was clipped by 5 bases and J by 1 base, with 21 bases between them. CDR3: CASSPSGQIRFSYEQYF. The CDR3 DNA sequence: TGTGCCAGCAGTCCATCCGGACAGATAAGATTTTCCTACGAGCAGTACTTC.